This T cell receptor (beta chain) was captured by sequencing in a study of early T cells in non-severe SARS-CoV-2 infection (dated by TCRdb to about 2021). About the full investigation: Because TCR sequencing relied on bulk RNA taken from unsorted whole blood, pairing of alpha and beta chains was not possible. Study-level results and caveats: VDJdb matching was skewed toward anti-spike CD8 responses, so virus-specific expansions were likely underestimated and private and CD4 specificities were missed.

A case-control design nested within a healthcare worker cohort in London, UK, was used, with weekly nasopharyngeal swab PCR tests and blood sampling performed. Between 23 and 31 March 2020, the week of the UK lockdown, healthcare workers were enrolled and then followed up weekly for as long as 16 weeks. In this sample, this clonotype turned up many times. What antigen it recognizes has not been identified. No base-level quality is on record; no much larger clone is a single base apart. Library preparation used 5' RACE. Instrument on record: NextSeq 500. To correct for sequencing error and PCR bias, the TCR library protocol tagged individual cDNA molecules with unique molecular identifiers. Both TCR alpha and beta chains were sequenced, and tight co-correlation was observed between alpha and beta sequence abundances in each sample. In the paper's pipeline: V gene, J gene and CDR3 annotation of TCR sequences was performed with Decombinator V4. Expanded TCRs were defined as changing significantly between any two time points under a Poisson model with p below 0.0001. TCR abundances were normalised to the total number of TCRs sequenced in each sample and reported as counts per million. MAIT TCRs were defined by TRAV1-2 paired with TRAJ12, TRAJ20 or TRAJ33, and iNKT TCRs by TRAV10 paired with TRAJ18. VDJdb, accessed 1 November 2021, was searched for CMV, EBV and SARS-CoV-2 annotated TCRs, excluding TCRs annotated for multiple antigens. TCRdb took the public reads, trimmed them with fastp at Q25, ran MiXCR for clone calling and kept in-frame beta chains. Every entry covers one CDR3 protein and lists the most common genes and DNA from its rows. Here the V and J calls rest on TCRdb's processing, not on the authors' analysis. This sample comprises fewer than 65,000 distinct CDR3 sequences, under 11% of them detected only once. 4.5% to 5.5% of the sample lies in the top ten.

Measured from the cysteine to the phenylalanine, the CDR3 is 16 residues long. CDR3 DNA is the only sequence kept; it has 48 bases, read in frame from the first base. V is pared back by 5 bases and J by 7 bases, with 20 bases lying between the germline termini. CDR1 and CDR2 are read off the germline V gene as SGHTA and FQGNSA. The TCR originated in an adult who was a healthcare worker with PCR-confirmed SARS-CoV-2 infection or an uninfected control (not recorded which). The receptor chain draws on TRBV7-2 and TRBJ1-4; TRBD1 might be the D gene, on 6 matching bases. The sequenced sample was whole blood. The CDR3 corresponds to CASSMTTGYPTEKLFF. The nucleotide sequence is TGTGCCAGCAGCATGACCACAGGGTACCCAACTGAAAAACTGTTTTTT.